This T cell receptor beta chain stems from a study of tumor and adjacent non-tumor tissue in lung cancer. Study-wide context: The cohort had 12 to 13 adenocarcinoma, 2 squamous cell and 1 small cell patients. Notes on the study in general: Normal lung showed higher cumulative top 100 clone frequency than tumor.

TCRbeta libraries were built with three rounds of nested PCR, modified from ARM-PCR. TCRdb passed the multiplex PCR reads through MiXCR, listing each CDR3 protein once. The sample consists of 90,000 to 110,000 distinct CDR3 sequences, over 55% of them appearing once. This clonotype was observed a few times. What it binds is unknown. The template was RNA from unsorted bulk tissue. More than 3 cm separated this lung sample from the edge of the tumor. CDR1 is SGHNT, CDR2 YYREEE, per germline (reference sequence). Trimming removed 5 bases at V and 2 bases at J, with 10 bases between. The CDR3 covers 13 residues.

This chain links TRBV5-4 with TRBJ2-5, with D maybe TRBD2 (5 bases). The sequenced material came from distant non-tumor lung tissue. The origin of this receptor is a man aged 55-75 years with non-small cell lung cancer. CDR3 nucleotides: TGTGCCAGCAGTCGAACGGGACAAGAGACCCAGTACTTC. It yields the protein CASSRTGQETQYF.